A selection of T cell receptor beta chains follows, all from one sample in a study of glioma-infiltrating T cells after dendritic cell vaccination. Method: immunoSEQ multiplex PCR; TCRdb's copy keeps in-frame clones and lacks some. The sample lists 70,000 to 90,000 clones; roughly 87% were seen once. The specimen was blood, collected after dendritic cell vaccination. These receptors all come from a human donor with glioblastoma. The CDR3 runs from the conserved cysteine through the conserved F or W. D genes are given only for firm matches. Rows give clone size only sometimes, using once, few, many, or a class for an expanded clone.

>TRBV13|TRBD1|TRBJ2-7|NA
TGTGCCAGCAGCTTTGACAGGGGGTACGAGCAGTACTTC
CASSFDRGYEQYF
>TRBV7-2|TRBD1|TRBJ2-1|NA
TGTGCCAGCAGCTTTACCGGGACAGGCGACAATGAGCAGTTCTTC
CASSFTGTGDNEQFF
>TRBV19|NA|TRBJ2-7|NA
TGTGCCAGTAGTGGGGCTGGCCGATCCTACGAGCAGTACTTC
CASSGAGRSYEQYF
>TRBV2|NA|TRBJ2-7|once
TGTGCCAGCAGCCAGGGGAACTCATACTCCTACGAGCAGTACTTC
CASSQGNSYSYEQYF
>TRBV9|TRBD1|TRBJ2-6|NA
TGTGCCAGCAGCGTAGAAGGGGGCACTGGGGCCAACGTCCTGACTTTC
CASSVEGGTGANVLTF
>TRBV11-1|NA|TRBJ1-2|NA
TGTGCCAGCAGCTTATCGAGGACTAACTATGGCTACACCTTC
CASSLSRTNYGYTF
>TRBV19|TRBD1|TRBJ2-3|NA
TGTGCCAGTATGCCATGGACAGGGGGAGCAGATACGCAGTATTTT
CASMPWTGGADTQYF
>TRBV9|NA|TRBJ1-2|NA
TGTGCCAGCAGCGTAGGGTTGGGGAGCTATGGCTACACCTTC
CASSVGLGSYGYTF
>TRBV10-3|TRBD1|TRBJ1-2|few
TGTGCCATCAGCCAGGGGGTCTATGGCTACACCTTC
CAISQGVYGYTF
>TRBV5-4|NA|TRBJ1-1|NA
TGTGCCAGCAGGTTGGACCTAGAAGTCTCCCACACTGAAGCTTTCTTT
CASRLDLEVSHTEAFF
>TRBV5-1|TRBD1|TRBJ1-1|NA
TGCGCCAGCAGCCCACGGACAGGGGGATCTGAAGCTTTCTTT
CASSPRTGGSEAFF
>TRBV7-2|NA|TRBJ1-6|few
TGTGCCAGCAGCCCGACAGGAACCTATAATTCACCCCTCCACTTT
CASSPTGTYNSPLHF
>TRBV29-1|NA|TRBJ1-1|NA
TGCAGCGTTGCTACTGGGAGCACTGAAGCTTTCTTT
CSVATGSTEAFF
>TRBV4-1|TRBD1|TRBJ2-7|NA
TGCGCCAGCAGCCAAGATAGGGGACAGGGGAGCGAGCAGTACTTC
CASSQDRGQGSEQYF
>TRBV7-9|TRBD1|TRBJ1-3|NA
TGTGCCAGCAGCACGGGACAGGGGGGCTCTGGAAACACCATATATTTT
CASSTGQGGSGNTIYF
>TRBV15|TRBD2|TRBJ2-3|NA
TGTGCCACCAGCAGACTAGCGGCCCGCACAGATACGCAGTATTTT
CATSRLAARTDTQYF
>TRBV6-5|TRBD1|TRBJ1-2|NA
TGTGCCAGCAGTTACGACAGGGGGAATGGCTACACCTTC
CASSYDRGNGYTF
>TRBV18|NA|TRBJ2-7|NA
TGTGCCAGCTCACCAGAGACTAGACACGAGCAGTACTTC
CASSPETRHEQYF
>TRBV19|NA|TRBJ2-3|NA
TGTGCCAGTAGTCTTTCGACAAATACAGATACGCAGTATTTT
CASSLSTNTDTQYF
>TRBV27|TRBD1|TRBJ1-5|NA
TGTGCCAGCAGTTCCGGGACAGGGAATCAGCCCCAGCATTTT
CASSSGTGNQPQHF
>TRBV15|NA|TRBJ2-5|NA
TGTGCCACCAGCAGAGTTCCGGGGGAGACCCAGTACTTC
CATSRVPGETQYF
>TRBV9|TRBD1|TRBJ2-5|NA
TGTGCCAGCAGCGTAGGAGGGACAGGGGGCGCAGAGACCCAGTACTTC
CASSVGGTGGAETQYF
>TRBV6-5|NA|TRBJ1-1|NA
TGTGCCAGCACTTCCCCTTCAGGAGGCACTGAAGCTTTCTTT
CASTSPSGGTEAFF
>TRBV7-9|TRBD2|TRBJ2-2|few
TGTGCCAGCAGCTTAGTAGCGGGGCATACCGGGGAGCTGTTTTTT
CASSLVAGHTGELFF
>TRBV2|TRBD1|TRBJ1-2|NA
TGTGCCAGCAGCCCACAGGGGGCGTACGGCTATGGCTACACCTTC
CASSPQGAYGYGYTF
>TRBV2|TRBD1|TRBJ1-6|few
TGTGCCAGCAGTGAATTTGGGACAGCGAATAATTCACCCCTCCACTTT
CASSEFGTANNSPLHF
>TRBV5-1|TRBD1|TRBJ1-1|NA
TGCGCCAGCAGCGGACAGGGCTGGAACACTGAAGCTTTCTTT
CASSGQGWNTEAFF
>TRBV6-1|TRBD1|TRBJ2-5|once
TGTGCCAGCAGTAGCTTAGGGACAGAACAAGAGACCCAGTACTTC
CASSSLGTEQETQYF
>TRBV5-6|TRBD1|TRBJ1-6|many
TGTGCCAGCAGCCTCAGGGACAGAGACCCCCTCCACTTT
CASSLRDRDPLHF
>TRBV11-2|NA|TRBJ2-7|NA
TGTGCCAGCAGCGACAACCGACTAGTCTACGAGCAGTACTTC
CASSDNRLVYEQYF
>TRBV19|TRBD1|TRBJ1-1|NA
TGTGCCAGTAGTCTAACCGGGACAGGGGGCACTGAAGCTTTCTTT
CASSLTGTGGTEAFF
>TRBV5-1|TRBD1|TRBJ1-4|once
TGCGCCAGCAGCTTCGGACAGGGGAAGTCGGCTAATGAAAAACTGTTTTTT
CASSFGQGKSANEKLFF
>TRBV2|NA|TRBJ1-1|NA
TGTGCCAGCACCCCCGACAGACTGAACACTGAAGCTTTCTTT
CASTPDRLNTEAFF
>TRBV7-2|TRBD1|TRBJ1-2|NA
TGTGCCAGCAGCCCTCGACAGGGTCCCTATGGCTACACCTTC
CASSPRQGPYGYTF
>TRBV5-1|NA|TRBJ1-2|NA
TGCGCCAGCAGTCAGGACTCCACGCAGGGCTACACCTTC
CASSQDSTQGYTF
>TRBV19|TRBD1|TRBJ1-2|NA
TGTGCCAGTAGTGGTACGACAGGGGGTAATGGCTACACCTTC
CASSGTTGGNGYTF
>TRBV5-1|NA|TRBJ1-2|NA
TGCGCCAGCAGCTTGATGGCAGGGGAAGGCTACACCTTC
CASSLMAGEGYTF
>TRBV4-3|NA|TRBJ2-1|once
TGCGCCAGCAGCCCCTCCCAACCTCTGGGGGCTGAGCAGTTCTTC
CASSPSQPLGAEQFF
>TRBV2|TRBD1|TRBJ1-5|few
TGTGCCAGCAGTGGGGACAGTAGCAATCAGCCCCAGCATTTT
CASSGDSSNQPQHF
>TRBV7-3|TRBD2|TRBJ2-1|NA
TGTGCCAGCAGCTCGGGGGGGCAGGGTGAAGATGAGCAGTTCTTC
CASSSGGQGEDEQFF
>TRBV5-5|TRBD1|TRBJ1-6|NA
TGTGCCAGCAGCAGGACAGGCATGGACTATTCACCCCTCCACTTT
CASSRTGMDYSPLHF
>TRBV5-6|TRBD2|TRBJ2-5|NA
TGTGCCAGCAGCCCCTGGGGGGGGGTAATAGAGACCCAGTACTTC
CASSPWGGVIETQYF
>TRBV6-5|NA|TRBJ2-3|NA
TGTGCCAGCAGATCAGACTCCGGCACAGATACGCAGTATTTT
CASRSDSGTDTQYF
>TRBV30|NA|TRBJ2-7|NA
TGTGCCGGAAGGCCGCCGGGGGAACCATACGAGCAGTACTTC
CAGRPPGEPYEQYF
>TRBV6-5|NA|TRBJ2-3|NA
TGTGCCAGCAGTTACTTGCGGGCCACAGATACGCAGTATTTT
CASSYLRATDTQYF
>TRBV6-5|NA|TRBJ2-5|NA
TGTGCCAGCAGACTTAACAGGGAAGAGACCCAGTACTTC
CASRLNREETQYF
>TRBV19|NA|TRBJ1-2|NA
TGTGCCAGTAGTATACCACAGAACTATGGCTACACCTTC
CASSIPQNYGYTF
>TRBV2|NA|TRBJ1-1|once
TGTGCCAGCACCAGACAGTTAATGAACACTGAAGCTTTCTTT
CASTRQLMNTEAFF
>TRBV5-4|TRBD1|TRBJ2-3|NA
TGTGCCAGCAGCTTGGACGAGACAGGGGGCGCAGATACGCAGTATTTT
CASSLDETGGADTQYF
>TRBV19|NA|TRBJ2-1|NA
TGTGCCAGTAGTACCCGACTGTCCAATGAGCAGTTCTTC
CASSTRLSNEQFF
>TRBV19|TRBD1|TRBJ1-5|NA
TGTGCCAGTAGTCCTCAGACAGGGTCCAATCAGCCCCAGCATTTT
CASSPQTGSNQPQHF
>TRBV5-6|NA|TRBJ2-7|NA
TGTGCCAGCAGCTTCGTAGCGTTCTCCTACGAGCAGTACTTC
CASSFVAFSYEQYF
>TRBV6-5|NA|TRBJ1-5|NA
TGTGCCAGCAGTTTGAGATCGAGCAATCAGCCCCAGCATTTT
CASSLRSSNQPQHF
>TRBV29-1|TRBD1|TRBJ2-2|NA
TGCAGCGTTGAGGCCGGGACAGAGAACACCGGGGAGCTGTTTTTT
CSVEAGTENTGELFF